This passage covers 29 T cell receptor beta chains from one sample sequenced in a study of T cells in Graves' hyperthyroidism and ophthalmopathy. RNA transcripts served as the template for amplifying TCR beta CDR3 regions. With the HTBI primer set, the TCR CDR3 went through a first round of RT-PCR. Using its own MiXCR run on the multiplex PCR reads, TCRdb lists one record per CDR3 protein. Here the sample spans almost 600,000 distinct CDR3 sequences, about 15% being singletons. The specimen was blood. These receptors were taken from a woman aged 25 to 39 with Graves' hyperthyroidism that later progressed to Graves' ophthalmopathy.

On this clonotype: A read error may explain this, as a much larger clone is one base away. The chain combines TRBV30 with TRBJ1-5, with D maybe TRBD1 (6 bases). With 1 base removed from V and 3 bases from J, the gap between germline ends came to 13 bases. Germline V lookup: CDR1 GTSNPN, CDR2 SVGIG (reference sequence). The CDR3 totals 15 residues. In DNA form, the CDR3 reads TGTGCCTGGAGTGCCATCCACAGGGACAATCAGCCCCAGCATTTT. Protein: CAWSAIHRDNQPQHF.

The rearrangement joins TRBV5-1 to TRBJ2-5, with TRBD2 matching 7 bases. The CDR3 has 15 residues. Germline trimming cut 0 bases from V and 2 bases from J; bases unmatched to any gene: 4. Germline CDR1 reads SGHRS; CDR2 reads YFSETQ. In nucleotides, the CDR3 is TGCGCCAGCAGCTTGGGTCTAGCGGAACAAGAGACCCAGTACTTC. Protein sequence: CASSLGLAEQETQYF. Supplemented by reference TRBV5-1 and TRBJ2-5, the full variable domain reads KAGVTQTPRYLIKTRGQQVTLSCSPISGHRSVSWYQQTPGQGLQFLFEYFSETQRNKGNFPGRFSGRQFSNSRSEMNVSTLELGDSALYLCASSLGLAEQETQYFGPGTRLLVL.

Comment on this clonotype: Given a much more abundant clone one base away, this may be a read error. The V gene is TRBV20-1, the J gene TRBJ2-1; 11 nucleotides match TRBD1. The CDR3 has 15 residues. CDR1 is DFQATT, CDR2 SNEGSKA, per germline (reference sequence). The CDR3 loop reads CSAIRGTGGDNEKFF. The CDR3 DNA follows: TGCAGTGCTATCCGAGGGACAGGGGGGGACAATGAGAAGTTCTTC.

This clonotype was seen repeatedly, ten times or more. The genes are TRBV7-2 and TRBJ1-5; 9 nucleotides match TRBD1. Unmatched junction bases numbered 10, after V lost 4 bases and J lost 0 bases. Germline-derived CDR1 and CDR2 are SGHTA and FQGNSA. The CDR3 sequence is 18 residues long. The CDR3 sequence: CASSSGQGTGYSNQPQHF. CDR3 sequence (DNA): TGTGCCAGCAGCTCTGGACAGGGGACGGGGTATAGCAATCAGCCCCAGCATTTT. The full variable domain, completed using reference TRBV7-2 and TRBJ1-5, is GAGVSQSPSNKVTEKGKDVELRCDPISGHTALYWYRQSLGQGLEFLIYFQGNSAPDKSGLPSDRFSAERTGGSVSTLTIQRTQQEDSAVYLCASSSGQGTGYSNQPQHFGDGTRLSIL.

This clonotype was observed at least ten times. J is TRBJ1-2 and V is TRBV12-3 or TRBV12-4; D call uncertain. The CDR3 length is 14 residues. Trimming took 2 bases from V and 4 from J, leaving 11 bases between them. CDR3 coding DNA: TGTGCCAGCAGTTTAAGGGAACAGATCTATGGCTACACCTTC. It yields the protein CASSLREQIYGYTF.

This sequence joins TRBV6-5 and TRBJ2-1; no clear D gene. Germline CDR1 MNHEY, CDR2 SVGAGI. CDR3 length equals 16 residues. Between the trimmed V and J ends, which lost 0 bases and 0 bases, there was a span of 9 bases. The CDR3 here is CASSYSTRSSYNEQFF. CDR3 nucleotide sequence: TGTGCCAGCAGTTACTCGACTCGGAGCTCCTACAATGAGCAGTTCTTC.

The sample holds a few counts of this clonotype. The chain is built from TRBV20-1 and TRBJ2-1; D is unresolved. CDR1 DFQATT and CDR2 SNEGSKA come from the germline V gene (reference sequence). Trimming pared 3 bases from V and 6 bases from J, leaving 12 bases between. The CDR3 has 13 amino acids. The chain's CDR3 is CSASPHTGNEQFF. The CDR3, as DNA: TGCAGTGCTAGTCCCCATACGGGCAATGAGCAGTTCTTC.

This clonotype was seen more than once but under ten times. The chain uses TRBV6-1 and TRBJ1-2, with 11 bases aligning to TRBD1. Germline V CDR1 and CDR2: MNHNS, SASEGT. The CDR3 runs 14 residues. J gave up 4 bases and V 5 bases, and 3 bases lay outside the gene matches. CDR3 amino acids: CASSRDRGGYGYTF. In nucleotides, the CDR3 is TGTGCCAGCAGTCGGGACAGGGGGGGCTATGGCTACACCTTC.

V and J are TRBV5-1 and TRBJ1-4, with a possible D match to TRBD1 (6 bases). CDR3 length: 20 residues. Germline V gene sequence: CDR1 SGHRS, CDR2 YFSETQ. Trimming took off 5 bases at V and 0 bases at J, with 26 bases between the two ends. CDR3 nucleotide sequence: TGCGCCAGCAGGCCCCTCTGGGACACAGCCCCTTCAGCAACTAATGAAAAACTGTTTTTT. Translating it yields CASRPLWDTAPSATNEKLFF.

As concerns this clonotype: A much larger clonotype is one base distant, so this may be a read error. This chain links TRBV28 with TRBJ2-3; D is possibly TRBD2 (6 bases). From germline, CDR1 is MDHEN and CDR2 SYDVKM. This CDR3 is 15 amino acids long. The CDR3 loop is CAGSPPEWGADTQYF. CDR3 nucleotides: TGTGCCGGCAGTCCCCCAGAGTGGGGGGCAGATACGCAGTATTTT.

This clonotype was detected many times. The rearrangement uses TRBV27 and TRBJ1-3; D may be TRBD1 (6 bases). V shed 5 bases and J shed 5 bases, with 16 bases lying between them. CDR1 is MNHEY, CDR2 SMNVEV, per germline (reference sequence). There are 15 residues in the CDR3. The CDR3 is CASSPSDRGRNTIYF. The CDR3 region has the DNA TGTGCCAGCAGTCCATCTGATCGGGGGCGAAACACCATATATTTT.

This clonotype occurred many times. This chain uses TRBV12-3 or TRBV12-4 with TRBJ1-5, with 7 nucleotides matching TRBD1. Trimming took 5 bases from V and 4 from J; bases not matched to a gene: 5. CDR3 length: 14 amino acids. CDR3 DNA: TGTGCCAGCAGTGCGACAGGGAAGAATCAGCCCCAGCATTTT. Its translation: CASSATGKNQPQHF.

Ten or more counts support this clonotype. The V call is TRBV19, the J call TRBJ1-1; 8 nucleotides agree with TRBD1. V lost 9 bases and J lost 4; bases outside the gene matches: 10. CDR3 size: 14 residues. From germline, CDR1 is LNHDA and CDR2 SQIVND (reference sequence). CDR3 nucleotide sequence: TGTGCCAGCCATACGACAGGGGTTCTCACTGAAGCTTTCTTT. Residues: CASHTTGVLTEAFF. The variable domain in full, with the rest retrieved from reference TRBV19 and TRBJ1-1, is DGGITQSPKYLFRKEGQNVTLSCEQNLNHDAMYWYRQDPGQGLRLIYYSQIVNDFQKGDIAEGYSVSREKKESFPLTVTSAQKNPTAFYLCASHTTGVLTEAFFGQGTRLTVV.

The CDR3 bases are TGTGCCAGTAGTCCGGGGGGGCGGGAGAACTGGGACGTGAGACAGTTCTTC. Protein: CASSPGGRENWDVRQFF. The V and J genes are TRBV19 and TRBJ2-1, with TRBD2 matching over 8 bases. Germline V CDR1 and CDR2: LNHDA, SQIVND (reference sequence). The CDR3 totals 17 residues. V shed 5 bases, J shed 13 bases, and the junction held 22 bases outside the gene matches.

This clonotype was counted at least ten times. The J gene is TRBJ1-2, the V gene TRBV6-1; 8 bases line up with TRBD1. This CDR3 is built from 13 residues. Germline CDR1 MNHNS, CDR2 SASEGT. After removal of 5 bases from V and 5 bases from J, the junction contained 4 bases not matched to a gene. The CDR3 region is CASSRQGSYGYTF. CDR3 DNA: TGTGCCAGCAGTAGACAGGGGAGTTATGGCTACACCTTC.

This clonotype was counted only a few times. V is TRBV5-1 and J is TRBJ2-7, with 8 bases aligning to TRBD1. Trimming cost V 4 bases and J 3 bases; bases outside gene matches: 6. The CDR3 covers 14 residues. In germline, CDR1 is SGHRS, CDR2 YFSETQ. The CDR3: CASSATGDHYEQYF. The CDR3 bases are TGCGCCAGCAGCGCGACAGGGGACCACTACGAGCAGTACTTC.

This rearrangement joins TRBV6-1 to TRBJ1-1; maybe TRBD1 (5 bases). The CDR3 runs 13 residues. Germline V CDR1 and CDR2: MNHNS, SASEGT. Trimming stripped 6 bases from V and 4 bases from J, with 12 bases between. The CDR3 nucleotides are TGTGCCAGCAGAACCACCGGGGGCACTGAAGCTTTCTTT. This sequence encodes CASRTTGGTEAFF.

There are many counts of this clonotype. V usage is TRBV9 and J usage is TRBJ1-2; D unresolved. Trimming cost V 2 bases and J 8 bases, with 10 bases left between them. The CDR3 is made up of 12 amino acids. CDR1 is SGDLS, CDR2 YYNGEE, per germline. The CDR3: CASSVVGAGYTF. CDR3 in DNA: TGTGCCAGCAGCGTGGTAGGAGCGGGCTACACCTTC.

This clonotype showed up many times. The gene calls are TRBV27 and TRBJ2-7; 7 positions agree with TRBD1. CDR1 is MNHEY and CDR2 is SMNVEV in the germline V gene (reference sequence). The junction had 8 bases not matched to a gene; V was cut back by 5 bases and J by 4 bases. This CDR3 has 14 residues. CDR3 loop: CASSPGTVGYEQYF. DNA for the CDR3: TGTGCCAGCAGTCCTGGGACAGTCGGTTACGAGCAGTACTTC.

The chain employs TRBV29-1 and TRBJ2-2; D is unresolved. Trimming left V 6 bases short and J 6 bases short, with 14 bases between. Germline CDR1 SQVTM, CDR2 ANQGSEA. The length of the CDR3 is 13 residues. The CDR3 region has the DNA TGCAGCGTCCCCTCTCTTCTCGCCGGGGAGCTGTTTTTT. It translates to CSVPSLLAGELFF.

In its sample, this clonotype was seen many times. A read error may account for a junction end that differs from germline. The V call is TRBV11-3, the J call TRBJ2-5; D call uncertain. The CDR3 loop spans 13 amino acids. CDR1 is SGHNT and CDR2 is YENEEA in the germline V gene. Here the CDR3 reads CASNGRAQGTQYF. The CDR3 nucleotides are TGTGCCAGCAACGGACGGGCCCAAGGGACCCAGTACTTC.

The CDR3 bases are TGTGCCAGCAGCTCCCGACAGGGGGTCAAGAGTGAAGCTTTCTTT. It yields the protein CASSSRQGVKSEAFF. The V and J genes are TRBV7-2 and TRBJ1-1; 9 bases align to TRBD1. With 4 bases clipped from V and 7 bases from J, the junction kept 10 bases outside the gene matches. The CDR3 loop spans 15 amino acids. In germline, CDR1 is SGHTA, CDR2 FQGNSA.

This chain joins TRBV3-1 and TRBJ2-2, with no clear D. With 0 bases removed from V and 4 bases from J, the gap between germline ends came to 18 bases. This CDR3 comprises 18 residues. Germline-derived CDR1 and CDR2 are LGHDT and YNNKEL (reference sequence). The CDR3 DNA is TGTGCCAGCAGCCAAGATCGTAGAGACCTTTTAGTCACCGGGGAGCTGTTTTTT. This codes for CASSQDRRDLLVTGELFF. The full variable domain, its missing parts supplied by reference TRBV3-1 and TRBJ2-2, is DTAVSQTPKYLVTQMGNDKSIKCEQNLGHDTMYWYKQDSKKFLKIMFSYNNKELIINETVPNRFSPKSPDKAHLNLHINSLELGDSAVYFCASSQDRRDLLVTGELFFGEGSRLTVL.

This clonotype was counted at least ten times. The genes are TRBV15 and TRBJ1-2; no clear D gene. V lost 4 bases and J 8 bases, leaving 20 bases between the germline ends. Germline V gives CDR1 LNHNV, CDR2 YYDKDF (reference sequence). CDR3 length: 15 residues. The CDR3 sequence: CATSKDGLGGDGYTF. CDR3 nucleotides: TGTGCCACCAGCAAGGACGGCCTGGGTGGAGACGGCTACACCTTC.

This clonotype was picked up a small number of times. This chain connects TRBV7-2 to TRBJ2-6; D gene ambiguous. The CDR3 contains 18 residues. The ends were cut back, 6 bases at V and 2 bases at J, with 20 bases in the middle. Germline V gene data show CDR1 as SGHTA and CDR2 as FQGNSA. DNA for the CDR3: TGTGCCAGCAGAACCCGGGCCCGTTCCCCAACTGGGGCCAACGTCCTGACTTTC. Translating it yields CASRTRARSPTGANVLTF.

This clonotype was counted many times. The J gene is TRBJ2-3, the V gene TRBV20-1; TRBD2 matches 7 bases. CDR3 length: 16 residues. CDR1 and CDR2 from the germline V gene are DFQATT and SNEGSKA (reference sequence). V gave up 4 bases and J gave up 0 bases; unmatched junction bases: 10. The CDR3: CSAISGSSGSTDTQYF. CDR3 DNA: TGCAGTGCTATAAGCGGGTCTAGCGGTAGCACAGATACGCAGTATTTT.

The CDR3 here is CSASPQPLNEKLFF. The DNA of the CDR3 is TGCAGTGCTAGCCCCCAGCCACTGAATGAAAAACTGTTTTTT. The chain has TRBV20-1 and TRBJ1-4; D gene ambiguous. Trimming took off 3 bases at V and 5 bases at J, with 13 bases between the two ends. Germline assignment: CDR1 DFQATT and CDR2 SNEGSKA (reference sequence). The CDR3 totals 14 residues.

This chain links TRBV15 with TRBJ2-1; 8 bases line up with TRBD2. V lost 8 bases and J lost 3; bases outside the gene matches: 15. Germline V gene lookup returns CDR1 LNHNV and CDR2 YYDKDF (reference sequence). The CDR3 is 17 residues long. The CDR3 DNA sequence: TGTGCCACCGGAGAGGGGTTTAGCGGGGAAAACTACAATGAGCAGTTCTTC. It encodes CATGEGFSGENYNEQFF.

The table lists this clonotype with many counts. This chain joins TRBV30 and TRBJ1-4; D is unclear. The length of the CDR3 is 13 residues. CDR1 is GTSNPN, CDR2 SVGIG, per germline (reference sequence). Trimming took 3 bases from V and 7 from J, leaving 12 bases between them. Here the CDR3 DNA reads TGTGCCTGGAGGTCTCGGGTGGGTGAAAAACTGTTTTTT. Translated, it gives CAWRSRVGEKLFF. Filled out from reference TRBV30 and TRBJ1-4, the complete variable domain reads SQTIHQWPATLVQPVGSPLSLECTVEGTSNPNLYWYRQAAGRGLQLLFYSVGIGQISSEVPQNLSASRPQDRQFILSSKKLLLSDSGFYLCAWRSRVGEKLFFGSGTQLSVL.